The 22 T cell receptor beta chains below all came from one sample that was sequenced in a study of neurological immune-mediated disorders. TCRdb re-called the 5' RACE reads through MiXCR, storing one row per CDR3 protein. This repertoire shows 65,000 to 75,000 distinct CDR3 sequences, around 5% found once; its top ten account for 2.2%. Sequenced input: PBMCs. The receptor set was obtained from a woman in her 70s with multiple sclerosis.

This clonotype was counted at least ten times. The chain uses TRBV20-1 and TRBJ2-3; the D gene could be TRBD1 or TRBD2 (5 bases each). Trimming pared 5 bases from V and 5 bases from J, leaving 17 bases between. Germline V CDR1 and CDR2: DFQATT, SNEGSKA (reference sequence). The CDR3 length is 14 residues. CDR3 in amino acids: CSAPHGTALDTQYF. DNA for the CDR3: TGCAGTGCTCCTCACGGGACCGCCCTAGATACGCAGTATTTT.

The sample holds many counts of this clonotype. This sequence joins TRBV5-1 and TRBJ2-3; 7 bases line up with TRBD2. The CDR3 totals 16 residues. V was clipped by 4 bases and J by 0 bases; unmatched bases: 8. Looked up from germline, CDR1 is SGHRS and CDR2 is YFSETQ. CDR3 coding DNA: TGCGCCAGCAGCCCGGGACTAACTCCTAGCACAGATACGCAGTATTTT. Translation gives CASSPGLTPSTDTQYF.

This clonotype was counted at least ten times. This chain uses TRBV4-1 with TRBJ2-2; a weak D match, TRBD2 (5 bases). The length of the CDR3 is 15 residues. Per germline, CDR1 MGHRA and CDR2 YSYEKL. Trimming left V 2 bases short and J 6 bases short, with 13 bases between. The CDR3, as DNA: TGCGCCAGCAGCCAACCGTGGGAGTCGGCCGGGGAGCTGTTTTTT. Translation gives CASSQPWESAGELFF.

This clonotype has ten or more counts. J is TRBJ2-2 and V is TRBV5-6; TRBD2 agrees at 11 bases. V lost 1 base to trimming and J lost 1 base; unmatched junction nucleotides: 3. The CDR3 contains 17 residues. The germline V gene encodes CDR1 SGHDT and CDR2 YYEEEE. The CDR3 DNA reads TGTGCCAGCAGCTTGAGACTAGCGGGAATGAACACCGGGGAGCTGTTTTTT. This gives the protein CASSLRLAGMNTGELFF.

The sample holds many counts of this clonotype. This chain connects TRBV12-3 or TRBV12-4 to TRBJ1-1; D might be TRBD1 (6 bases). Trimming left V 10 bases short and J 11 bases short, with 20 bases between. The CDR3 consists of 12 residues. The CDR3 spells CATQSGQGSAFF. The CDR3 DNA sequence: TGTGCCACCCAAAGTGGTCAGGGGTCCGCTTTCTTT.

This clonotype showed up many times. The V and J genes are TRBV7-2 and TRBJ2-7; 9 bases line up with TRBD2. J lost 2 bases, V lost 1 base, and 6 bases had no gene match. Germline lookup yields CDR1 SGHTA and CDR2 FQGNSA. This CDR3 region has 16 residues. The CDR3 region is CASSLVASGEPYEQYF. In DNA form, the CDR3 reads TGTGCCAGCAGCTTAGTGGCTAGCGGGGAACCCTACGAGCAGTACTTC.

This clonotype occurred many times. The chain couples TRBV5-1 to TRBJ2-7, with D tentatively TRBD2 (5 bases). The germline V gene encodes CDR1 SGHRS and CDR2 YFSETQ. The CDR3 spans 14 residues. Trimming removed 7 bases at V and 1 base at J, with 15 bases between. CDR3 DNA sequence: TGCGCCAGCCGCGGACGGGATTTATCCTACGAGCAGTACTTC. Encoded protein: CASRGRDLSYEQYF. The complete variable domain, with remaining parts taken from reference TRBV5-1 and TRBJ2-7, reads KAGVTQTPRYLIKTRGQQVTLSCSPISGHRSVSWYQQTPGQGLQFLFEYFSETQRNKGNFPGRFSGRQFSNSRSEMNVSTLELGDSALYLCASRGRDLSYEQYFGPGTRLTVT.

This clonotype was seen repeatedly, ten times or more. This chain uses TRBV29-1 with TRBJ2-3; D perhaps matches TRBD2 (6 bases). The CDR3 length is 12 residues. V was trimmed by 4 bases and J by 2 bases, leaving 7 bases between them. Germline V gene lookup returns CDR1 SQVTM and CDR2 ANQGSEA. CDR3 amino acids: CSVASDTDTQYF. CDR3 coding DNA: TGCAGCGTTGCTAGCGACACAGATACGCAGTATTTT.

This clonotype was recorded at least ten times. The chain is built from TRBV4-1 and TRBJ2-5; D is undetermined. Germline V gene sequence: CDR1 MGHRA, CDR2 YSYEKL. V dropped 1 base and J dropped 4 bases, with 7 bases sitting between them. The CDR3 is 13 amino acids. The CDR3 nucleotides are TGCGCCAGCAGCCAAGTCGTTGGAGAGACCCAGTACTTC. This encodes CASSQVVGETQYF.

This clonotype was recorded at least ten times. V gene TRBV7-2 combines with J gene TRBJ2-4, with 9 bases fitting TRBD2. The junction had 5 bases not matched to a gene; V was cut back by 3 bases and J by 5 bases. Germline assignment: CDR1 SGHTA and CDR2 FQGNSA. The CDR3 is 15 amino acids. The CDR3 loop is CASSFSGRTQNIQYF. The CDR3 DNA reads TGTGCCAGCAGCTTTAGCGGGAGAACCCAAAACATTCAGTACTTC.

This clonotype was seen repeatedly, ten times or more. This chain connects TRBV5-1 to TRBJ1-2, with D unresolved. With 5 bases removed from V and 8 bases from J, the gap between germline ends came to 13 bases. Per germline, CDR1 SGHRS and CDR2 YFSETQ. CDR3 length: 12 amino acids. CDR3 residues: CASSSDGGGYTF. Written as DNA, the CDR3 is TGCGCCAGCAGTTCGGACGGTGGGGGCTACACCTTC.

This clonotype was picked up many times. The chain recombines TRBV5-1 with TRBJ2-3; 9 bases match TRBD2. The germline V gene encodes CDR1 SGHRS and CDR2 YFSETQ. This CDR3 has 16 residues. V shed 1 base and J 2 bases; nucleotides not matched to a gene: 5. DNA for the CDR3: TGCGCCAGCAGCTTGTCGACTAGCGGAGTCACAGATACGCAGTATTTT. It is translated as CASSLSTSGVTDTQYF.

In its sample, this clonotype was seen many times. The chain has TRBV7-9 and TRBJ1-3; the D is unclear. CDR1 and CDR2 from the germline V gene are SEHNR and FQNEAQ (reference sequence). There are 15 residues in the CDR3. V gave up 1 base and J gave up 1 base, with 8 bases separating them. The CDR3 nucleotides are TGTGCCAGCAGCTTAGTTCAGGCATCTGGAAACACCATATATTTT. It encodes CASSLVQASGNTIYF.

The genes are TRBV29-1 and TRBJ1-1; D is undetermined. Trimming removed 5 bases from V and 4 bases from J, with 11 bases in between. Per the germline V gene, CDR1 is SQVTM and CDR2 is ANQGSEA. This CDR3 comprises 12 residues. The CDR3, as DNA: TGCAGCGTTAAACATGGGATCACTGAAGCTTTCTTT. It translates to CSVKHGITEAFF.

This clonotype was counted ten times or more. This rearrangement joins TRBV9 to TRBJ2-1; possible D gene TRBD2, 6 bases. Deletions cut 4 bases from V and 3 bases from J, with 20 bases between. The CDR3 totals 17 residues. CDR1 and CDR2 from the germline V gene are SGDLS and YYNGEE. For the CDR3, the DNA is TGTGCCAGCAGCTTGGGGGGTGGATCGGATTTCTACAATGAGCAGTTCTTC. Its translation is CASSLGGGSDFYNEQFF.

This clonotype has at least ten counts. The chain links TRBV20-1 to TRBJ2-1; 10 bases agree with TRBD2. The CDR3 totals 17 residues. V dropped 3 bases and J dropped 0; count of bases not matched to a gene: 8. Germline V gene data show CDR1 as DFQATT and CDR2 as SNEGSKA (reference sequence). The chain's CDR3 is CSASGTSGMNSYNEQFF. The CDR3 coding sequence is TGCAGTGCTAGCGGCACTAGCGGGATGAACTCCTACAATGAGCAGTTCTTC.

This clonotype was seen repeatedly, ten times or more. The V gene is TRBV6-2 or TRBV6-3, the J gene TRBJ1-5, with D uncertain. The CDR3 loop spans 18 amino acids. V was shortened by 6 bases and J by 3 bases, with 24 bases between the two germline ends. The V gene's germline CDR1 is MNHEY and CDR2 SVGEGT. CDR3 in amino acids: CASSSNHRVRRPNQPQHF. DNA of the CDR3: TGTGCCAGCAGCTCAAATCATCGGGTCCGACGGCCCAATCAGCCCCAGCATTTT.

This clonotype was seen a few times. DNA of the CDR3: TGCAGCGTTGAAAAGGGACAGGGGAGAACTGAAGCTTTCTTT. Its translation: CSVEKGQGRTEAFF. J is TRBJ1-1 and V is TRBV29-1; 10 positions match TRBD1. The trim removed 2 bases at V and 5 bases at J, leaving 5 bases unmatched. Germline V CDR1 and CDR2: SQVTM, ANQGSEA. The CDR3 sequence is 14 residues long.

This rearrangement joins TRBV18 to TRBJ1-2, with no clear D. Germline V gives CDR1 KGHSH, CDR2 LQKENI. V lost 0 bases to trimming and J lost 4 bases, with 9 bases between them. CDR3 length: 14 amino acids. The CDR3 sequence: CASSPPELRYGYTF. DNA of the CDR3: TGTGCCAGCTCACCACCGGAACTTCGCTATGGCTACACCTTC.

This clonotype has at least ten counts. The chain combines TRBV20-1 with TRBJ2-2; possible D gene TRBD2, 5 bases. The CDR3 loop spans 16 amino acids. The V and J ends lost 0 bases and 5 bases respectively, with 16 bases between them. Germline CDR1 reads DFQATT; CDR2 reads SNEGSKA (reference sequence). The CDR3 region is CSARDRGAGLTGELFF. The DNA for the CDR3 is TGCAGTGCTAGAGATCGCGGTGCCGGACTGACCGGGGAGCTGTTTTTT.

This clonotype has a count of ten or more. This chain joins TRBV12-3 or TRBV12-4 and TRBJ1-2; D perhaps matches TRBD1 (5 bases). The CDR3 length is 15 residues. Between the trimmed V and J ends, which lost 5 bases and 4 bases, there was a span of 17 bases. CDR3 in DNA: TGTGCCAGCAGTAGCCCCGACGGGGGGGGCTATGGCTACACCTTC. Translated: CASSSPDGGGYGYTF.

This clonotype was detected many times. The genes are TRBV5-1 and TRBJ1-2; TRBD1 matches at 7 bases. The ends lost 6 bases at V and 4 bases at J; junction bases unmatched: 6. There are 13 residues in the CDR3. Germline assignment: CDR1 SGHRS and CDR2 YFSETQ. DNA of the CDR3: TGCGCCAGCAACCCGGGACAGCGCTATGGCTACACCTTC. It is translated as CASNPGQRYGYTF. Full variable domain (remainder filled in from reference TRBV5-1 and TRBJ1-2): KAGVTQTPRYLIKTRGQQVTLSCSPISGHRSVSWYQQTPGQGLQFLFEYFSETQRNKGNFPGRFSGRQFSNSRSEMNVSTLELGDSALYLCASNPGQRYGYTFGSGTRLTVV.